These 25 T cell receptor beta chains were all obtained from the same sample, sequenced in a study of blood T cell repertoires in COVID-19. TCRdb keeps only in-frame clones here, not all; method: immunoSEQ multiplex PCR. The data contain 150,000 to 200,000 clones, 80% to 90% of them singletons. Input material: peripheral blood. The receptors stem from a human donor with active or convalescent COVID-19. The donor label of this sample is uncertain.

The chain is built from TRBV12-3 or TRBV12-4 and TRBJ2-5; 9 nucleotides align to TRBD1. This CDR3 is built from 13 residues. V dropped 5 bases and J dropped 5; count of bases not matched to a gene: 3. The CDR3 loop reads CASSHGTGETQYF. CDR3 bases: TGTGCCAGCAGTCACGGGACAGGGGAGACCCAGTACTTC.

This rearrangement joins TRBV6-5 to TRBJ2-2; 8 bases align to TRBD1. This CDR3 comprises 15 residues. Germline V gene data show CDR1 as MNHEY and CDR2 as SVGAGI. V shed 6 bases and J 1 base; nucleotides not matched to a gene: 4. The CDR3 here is CASSWTGMNTGELFF. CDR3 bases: TGTGCCAGCAGCTGGACAGGGATGAACACCGGGGAGCTGTTTTTT.

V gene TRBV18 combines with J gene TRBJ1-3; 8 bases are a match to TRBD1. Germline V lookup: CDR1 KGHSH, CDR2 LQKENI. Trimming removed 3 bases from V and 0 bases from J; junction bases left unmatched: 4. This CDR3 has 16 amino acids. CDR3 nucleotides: TGTGCCAGCTCACCGGGGACAGGAATCTCTGGAAACACCATATATTTT. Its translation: CASSPGTGISGNTIYF.

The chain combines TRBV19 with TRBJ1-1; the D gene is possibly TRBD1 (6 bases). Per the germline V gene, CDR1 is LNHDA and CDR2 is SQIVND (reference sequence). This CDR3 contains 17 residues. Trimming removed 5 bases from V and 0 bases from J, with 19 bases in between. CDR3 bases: TGTGCCAGTAGTCGTAGCGACAGGTCTGTGATGAACACTGAAGCTTTCTTT. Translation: CASSRSDRSVMNTEAFF. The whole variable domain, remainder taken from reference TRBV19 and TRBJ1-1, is DGGITQSPKYLFRKEGQNVTLSCEQNLNHDAMYWYRQDPGQGLRLIYYSQIVNDFQKGDIAEGYSVSREKKESFPLTVTSAQKNPTAFYLCASSRSDRSVMNTEAFFGQGTRLTVV.

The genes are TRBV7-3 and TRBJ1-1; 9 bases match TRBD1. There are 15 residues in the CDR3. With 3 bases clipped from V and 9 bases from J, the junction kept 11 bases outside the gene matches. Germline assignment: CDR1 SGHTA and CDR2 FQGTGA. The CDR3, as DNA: TGTGCCAGCAGCTTTGAATCCGGGACAGGGACAAAAGCTTTCTTT. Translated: CASSFESGTGTKAFF.

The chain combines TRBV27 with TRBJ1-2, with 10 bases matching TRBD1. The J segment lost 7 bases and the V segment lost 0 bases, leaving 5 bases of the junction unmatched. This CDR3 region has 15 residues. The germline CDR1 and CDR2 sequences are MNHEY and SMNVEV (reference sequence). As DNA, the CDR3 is TGTGCCAGCAGTTTATCGCAGGGGACAGGGGCTGGCTACACCTTC. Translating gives CASSLSQGTGAGYTF.

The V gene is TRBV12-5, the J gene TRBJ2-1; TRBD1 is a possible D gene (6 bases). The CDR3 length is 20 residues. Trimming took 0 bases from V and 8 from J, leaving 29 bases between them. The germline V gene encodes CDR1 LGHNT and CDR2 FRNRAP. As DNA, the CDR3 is TGTGCTAGTGGTTTGGTCCTGACAAGAAACGAGAGAGGGGGTTGGGATGAGCAGTTCTTC. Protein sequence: CASGLVLTRNERGGWDEQFF.

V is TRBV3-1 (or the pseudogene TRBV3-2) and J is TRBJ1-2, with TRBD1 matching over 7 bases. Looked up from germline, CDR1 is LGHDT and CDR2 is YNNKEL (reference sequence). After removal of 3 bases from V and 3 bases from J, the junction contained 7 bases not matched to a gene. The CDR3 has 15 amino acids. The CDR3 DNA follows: TGTGCCAGCAGCCAGCTAAAGGGGGCGGACTATGGCTACACCTTC. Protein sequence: CASSQLKGADYGYTF.

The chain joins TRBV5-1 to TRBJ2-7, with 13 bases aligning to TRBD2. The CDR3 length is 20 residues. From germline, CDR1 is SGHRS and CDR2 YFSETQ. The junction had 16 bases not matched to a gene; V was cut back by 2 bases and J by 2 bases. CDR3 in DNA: TGCGCCAGCAGCTTTACGTGGGGGACTAGCGGGGAGTCTCGTCCCTACGAGCAGTACTTC. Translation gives CASSFTWGTSGESRPYEQYF.

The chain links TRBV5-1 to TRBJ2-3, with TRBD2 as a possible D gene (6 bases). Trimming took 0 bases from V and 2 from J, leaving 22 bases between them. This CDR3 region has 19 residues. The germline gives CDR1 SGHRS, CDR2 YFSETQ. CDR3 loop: CASSLVGGATATYTDTQYF. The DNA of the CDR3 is TGCGCCAGCAGCTTGGTTGGAGGGGCCACCGCAACTTACACAGATACGCAGTATTTT.

CDR3 amino acids: CASRRDRDSGNTIYF. DNA for the CDR3: TGTGCCAGCAGGCGCGACAGAGACTCTGGAAACACCATATATTTT. The chain recombines TRBV6-5 with TRBJ1-3; possible D gene TRBD1, 5 bases. The V end lost 6 bases, the J end lost 0 bases, and 12 bases lay between the germline ends. CDR1 and CDR2 (germline): MNHEY, SVGAGI. The CDR3 runs 15 residues.

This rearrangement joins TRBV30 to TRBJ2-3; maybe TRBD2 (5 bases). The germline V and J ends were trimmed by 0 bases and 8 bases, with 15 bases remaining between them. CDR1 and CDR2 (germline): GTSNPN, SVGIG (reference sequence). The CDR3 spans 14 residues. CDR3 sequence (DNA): TGTGCCTGGAGTGTCAGAGGGATCGGATCTACGCAGTATTTT. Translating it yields CAWSVRGIGSTQYF.

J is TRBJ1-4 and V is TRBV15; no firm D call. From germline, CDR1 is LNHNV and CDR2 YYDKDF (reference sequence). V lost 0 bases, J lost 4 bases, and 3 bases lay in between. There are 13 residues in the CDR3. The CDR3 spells CATSRERNEKLFF. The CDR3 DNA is TGTGCCACCAGCAGAGAGCGTAATGAAAAACTGTTTTTT. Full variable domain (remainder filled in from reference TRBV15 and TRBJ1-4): DAMVIQNPRYQVTQFGKPVTLSCSQTLNHNVMYWYQQKSSQAPKLLFHYYDKDFNNEADTPDNFQSRRPNTSFCFLDIRSPGLGDTAMYLCATSRERNEKLFFGSGTQLSVL.

The CDR3 bases are TGTGCCACCAGGGACAGCCCAGACTCAGATACGCAGTATTTT. This sequence encodes CATRDSPDSDTQYF. The rearrangement links TRBV10-3 to TRBJ2-3; 7 bases are shared with TRBD1. CDR3 length: 14 amino acids. Germline CDR1 and CDR2: ENHRY and SYGVKD. J gave up 4 bases and V 10 bases, and 11 bases lay outside the gene matches.

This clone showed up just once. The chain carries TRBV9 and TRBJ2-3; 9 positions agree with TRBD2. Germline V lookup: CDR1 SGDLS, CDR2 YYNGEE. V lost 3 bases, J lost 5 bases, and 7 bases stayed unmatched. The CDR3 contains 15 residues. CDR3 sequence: CASSALSGGRDTQYF. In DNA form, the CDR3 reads TGTGCCAGCAGCGCTCTTAGCGGGGGTAGAGATACGCAGTATTTT.

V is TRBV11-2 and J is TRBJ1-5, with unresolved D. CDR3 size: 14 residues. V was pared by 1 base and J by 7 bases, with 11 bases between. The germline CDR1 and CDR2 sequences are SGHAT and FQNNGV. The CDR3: CASSLVGWAQPQHF. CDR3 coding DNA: TGTGCCAGCAGCTTAGTTGGTTGGGCCCAGCCCCAGCATTTT.

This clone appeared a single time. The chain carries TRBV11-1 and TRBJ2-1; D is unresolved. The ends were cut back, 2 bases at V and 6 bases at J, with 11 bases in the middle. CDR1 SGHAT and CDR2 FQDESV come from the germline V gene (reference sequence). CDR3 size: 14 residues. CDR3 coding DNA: TGTGCCAGCAGCTTAACTCCTACTCTCAATGAGCAGTTCTTC. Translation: CASSLTPTLNEQFF.

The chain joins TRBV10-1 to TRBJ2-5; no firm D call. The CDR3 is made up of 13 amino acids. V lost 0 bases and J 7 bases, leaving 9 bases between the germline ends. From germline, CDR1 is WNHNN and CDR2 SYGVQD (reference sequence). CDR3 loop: CASSESVGGTQYF. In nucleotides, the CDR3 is TGCGCCAGCAGTGAGTCGGTCGGTGGGACCCAGTACTTC.

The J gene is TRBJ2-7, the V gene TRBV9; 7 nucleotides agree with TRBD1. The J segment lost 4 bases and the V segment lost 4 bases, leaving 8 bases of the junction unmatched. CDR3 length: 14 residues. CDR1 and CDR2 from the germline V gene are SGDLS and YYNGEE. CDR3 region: CASSPQPGQYEQYF. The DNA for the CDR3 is TGTGCCAGCAGCCCCCAACCGGGACAGTACGAGCAGTACTTC. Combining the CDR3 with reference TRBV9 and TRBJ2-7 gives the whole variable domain DSGVTQTPKHLITATGQRVTLRCSPRSGDLSVYWYQQSLDQGLQFLIQYYNGEERAKGNILERFSAQQFPDLHSELNLSSLELGDSALYFCASSPQPGQYEQYFGPGTRLTVT.

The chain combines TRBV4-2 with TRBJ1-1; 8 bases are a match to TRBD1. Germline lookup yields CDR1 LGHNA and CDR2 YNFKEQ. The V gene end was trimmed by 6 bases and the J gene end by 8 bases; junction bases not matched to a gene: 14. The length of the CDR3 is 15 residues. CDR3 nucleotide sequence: TGTGCCAGCAGACACGGCTCAGGGGGCGAAACCGAAGCTTTCTTT. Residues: CASRHGSGGETEAFF.

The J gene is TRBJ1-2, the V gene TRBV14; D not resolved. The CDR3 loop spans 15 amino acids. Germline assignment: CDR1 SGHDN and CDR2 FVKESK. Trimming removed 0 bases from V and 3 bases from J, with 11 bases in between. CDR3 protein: CASSQEVSGYYGYTF. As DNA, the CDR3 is TGTGCCAGCAGCCAAGAAGTGTCCGGGTACTATGGCTACACCTTC.

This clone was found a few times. The CDR3 sequence: CASSFRDFYNEQFF. The CDR3 coding sequence is TGTGCCAGCAGCTTCCGGGACTTTTACAATGAGCAGTTCTTC. The chain has TRBV7-8 and TRBJ2-1; possibly TRBD2 for D (6 bases). Germline loops: CDR1 SGHVS, CDR2 FQNEAQ. The CDR3 length is 14 residues. Trimming removed 3 bases from V and 4 bases from J, with 10 bases in between.

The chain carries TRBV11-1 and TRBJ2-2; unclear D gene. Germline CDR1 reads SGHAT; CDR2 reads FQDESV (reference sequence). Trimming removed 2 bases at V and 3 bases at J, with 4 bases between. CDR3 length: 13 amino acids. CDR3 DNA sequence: TGTGCCAGCAGCTTATTCTACACCGGGGAGCTGTTTTTT. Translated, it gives CASSLFYTGELFF.

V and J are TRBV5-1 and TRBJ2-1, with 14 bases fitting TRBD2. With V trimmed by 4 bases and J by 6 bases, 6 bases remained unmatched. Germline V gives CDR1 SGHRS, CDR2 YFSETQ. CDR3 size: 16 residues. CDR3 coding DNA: TGCGCCAGCAGCCCGACTAGCGGGAGGGCCACCAATGAGCAGTTCTTC. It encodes CASSPTSGRATNEQFF.

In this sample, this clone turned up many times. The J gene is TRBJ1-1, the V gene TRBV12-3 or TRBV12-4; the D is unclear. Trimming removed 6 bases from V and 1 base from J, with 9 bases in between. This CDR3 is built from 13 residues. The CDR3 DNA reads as TGTGCCAGCAGCCGCCAGTGGAACACTGAAGCTTTCTTT. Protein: CASSRQWNTEAFF.